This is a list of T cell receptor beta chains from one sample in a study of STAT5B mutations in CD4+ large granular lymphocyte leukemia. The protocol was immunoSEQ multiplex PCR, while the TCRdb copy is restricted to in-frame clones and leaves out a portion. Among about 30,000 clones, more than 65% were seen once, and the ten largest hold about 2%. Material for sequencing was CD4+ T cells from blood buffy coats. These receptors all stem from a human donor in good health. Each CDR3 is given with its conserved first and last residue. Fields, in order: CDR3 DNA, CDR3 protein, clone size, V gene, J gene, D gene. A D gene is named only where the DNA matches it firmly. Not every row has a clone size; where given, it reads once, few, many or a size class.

cdr3_nt: TGTGCCAGCAGCGCACTAGCGGGAGGGAGAGAGACCCAGTACTTC
cdr3_aa: CASSALAGGRETQYF
clone_size: -
v_call: TRBV7-2
j_call: TRBJ2-5
d_call: TRBD2

cdr3_nt: TGTGCCAGCAGTAGCCACAGGGGGACTGAAGCTTTCTTT
cdr3_aa: CASSSHRGTEAFF
clone_size: -
v_call: TRBV6-1
j_call: TRBJ1-1
d_call: TRBD1

cdr3_nt: TGTGCCAGCAGCCCAAGGACTAGCGGGAGGGCCTGGACCCCAGATACGCAGTATTTT
cdr3_aa: CASSPRTSGRAWTPDTQYF
clone_size: -
v_call: TRBV7-2
j_call: TRBJ2-3
d_call: TRBD2

cdr3_nt: TGCGCCAGCAGGACTAGCGGAAGAAACAATGAGCAGTTCTTC
cdr3_aa: CASRTSGRNNEQFF
clone_size: -
v_call: TRBV5-1
j_call: TRBJ2-1
d_call: TRBD2

cdr3_nt: TGTGCCAGCAGTTTAACAGGGGGCCGAGAAAAACTGTTTTTT
cdr3_aa: CASSLTGGREKLFF
clone_size: -
v_call: TRBV27
j_call: TRBJ1-4
d_call: TRBD1

cdr3_nt: TGTGCCAGCAGCCGGGGACAGGGGGCTCTAGTAGGGACCCAGTACTTC
cdr3_aa: CASSRGQGALVGTQYF
clone_size: -
v_call: TRBV11-1
j_call: TRBJ2-5
d_call: TRBD1

cdr3_nt: TGCGCCAGCAGCCAAGACGACGGGAATTCACCCCTCCACTTT
cdr3_aa: CASSQDDGNSPLHF
clone_size: few
v_call: TRBV4-3
j_call: TRBJ1-6
d_call: -

cdr3_nt: TGCGCCAGCAGCTTAGCGGGAGGTGGTTCCTACGAGCAGTACTTC
cdr3_aa: CASSLAGGGSYEQYF
clone_size: -
v_call: TRBV5-1
j_call: TRBJ2-7
d_call: TRBD2

cdr3_nt: TGTGCCAGTGGCGGGGAAACAACCTACGAGCAGTACTTC
cdr3_aa: CASGGETTYEQYF
clone_size: -
v_call: TRBV27
j_call: TRBJ2-7
d_call: -

cdr3_nt: TGCGCCAGCAGCCTGGGACAGGGGGCAACTAATGAAAAACTGTTTTTT
cdr3_aa: CASSLGQGATNEKLFF
clone_size: -
v_call: TRBV5-1
j_call: TRBJ1-4
d_call: TRBD1

cdr3_nt: TGTGCCAGCAGCGAAGGACAGGCAAACTATGGCTACACCTTC
cdr3_aa: CASSEGQANYGYTF
clone_size: few
v_call: TRBV7-9
j_call: TRBJ1-2
d_call: TRBD1

cdr3_nt: TGTGCCAGCAGTCCACAGGGGATGGAAGATGGCTACACCTTC
cdr3_aa: CASSPQGMEDGYTF
clone_size: -
v_call: TRBV6-5
j_call: TRBJ1-2
d_call: TRBD1

cdr3_nt: TGTGCCAGCAGCCAAGTTGTTGCGCGCGCGTTCGGGGAGCTGTTTTTT
cdr3_aa: CASSQVVARAFGELFF
clone_size: -
v_call: TRBV14
j_call: TRBJ2-2
d_call: -

cdr3_nt: TGTGCCAGCAGCTTATATATTCAGGGGACTGGTTCAATCGAGCAGTACTTC
cdr3_aa: CASSLYIQGTGSIEQYF
clone_size: -
v_call: TRBV7-2
j_call: TRBJ2-7
d_call: -

cdr3_nt: TGTGCCAGCAGCTCGACTAGGACCGGGGAGCTGTTTTTT
cdr3_aa: CASSSTRTGELFF
clone_size: few
v_call: TRBV7-3
j_call: TRBJ2-2
d_call: -

cdr3_nt: TGCGCCAGCAGGTACCGACGGCGGCCCTCTAGGGGGCCCCAGCATTTT
cdr3_aa: CASRYRRRPSRGPQHF
clone_size: -
v_call: TRBV4-1
j_call: TRBJ1-5
d_call: -

cdr3_nt: TGTGCCAGCAGCTTGGAGGCGGGGTCCTACGAGCAGTACTTC
cdr3_aa: CASSLEAGSYEQYF
clone_size: -
v_call: TRBV5-4
j_call: TRBJ2-7
d_call: -

cdr3_nt: TGCGCCAGCAGCCAAACTCAGGCTATGTTGGGAAACACCATATATTTT
cdr3_aa: CASSQTQAMLGNTIYF
clone_size: -
v_call: TRBV4-3
j_call: TRBJ1-3
d_call: -

cdr3_nt: TGTGCCAGCAGCCCCTATCAGGGGGCAAACACTGAAGCTTTCTTT
cdr3_aa: CASSPYQGANTEAFF
clone_size: -
v_call: TRBV7-9
j_call: TRBJ1-1
d_call: TRBD1

cdr3_nt: TGTGCCAGCAGTTTTGGTGGAAACATTCAGTACTTC
cdr3_aa: CASSFGGNIQYF
clone_size: few
v_call: TRBV27
j_call: TRBJ2-4
d_call: -

cdr3_nt: TGTGCCAGCTCACCATCCGGGGGGGTCACTGAAGCTTTCTTT
cdr3_aa: CASSPSGGVTEAFF
clone_size: -
v_call: TRBV18
j_call: TRBJ1-1
d_call: -

cdr3_nt: TGTGCCAGCAGTCAGTCTGCAGGGGAGCTGTTTTTT
cdr3_aa: CASSQSAGELFF
clone_size: -
v_call: TRBV7-3
j_call: TRBJ2-2
d_call: -

cdr3_nt: TGTGCCAGCAGCCTCCAGGAGACCCAGTACTTC
cdr3_aa: CASSLQETQYF
clone_size: -
v_call: TRBV2
j_call: TRBJ2-5
d_call: -

cdr3_nt: TGTGCCAGCATGGACCAGGGGGAAAAACTGTTTTTT
cdr3_aa: CASMDQGEKLFF
clone_size: once
v_call: TRBV28
j_call: TRBJ1-4
d_call: -

cdr3_nt: TGTGCCAGCAGCCGGGGGACAGGGGACTATGGCTACACCTTC
cdr3_aa: CASSRGTGDYGYTF
clone_size: -
v_call: TRBV7-9
j_call: TRBJ1-2
d_call: TRBD1

cdr3_nt: TGTGCCAGCAGCCCTGGACAGGGTAGTGTCAAAAACATTCAGTACTTC
cdr3_aa: CASSPGQGSVKNIQYF
clone_size: -
v_call: TRBV7-9
j_call: TRBJ2-4
d_call: TRBD1

cdr3_nt: TGTGCCAGCAGCCAAGACCCCAGGGGCACTGAAGCTTTCTTT
cdr3_aa: CASSQDPRGTEAFF
clone_size: -
v_call: TRBV4-2
j_call: TRBJ1-1
d_call: -

cdr3_nt: TGCGCCAGCAGCCAAGCTATAAAGCGGGGGGCGAACACCGGGGAGCTGTTTTTT
cdr3_aa: CASSQAIKRGANTGELFF
clone_size: -
v_call: TRBV4-3
j_call: TRBJ2-2
d_call: TRBD2

cdr3_nt: TGTGCCTGGACGATGATCGGACTAGCGGGAGTCGACGAGCAGTTCTTC
cdr3_aa: CAWTMIGLAGVDEQFF
clone_size: -
v_call: TRBV30
j_call: TRBJ2-1
d_call: TRBD2

cdr3_nt: TGCGCCAGCAGCTTTGGAACAAACCCGAACACCGGGGAGCTGTTTTTT
cdr3_aa: CASSFGTNPNTGELFF
clone_size: -
v_call: TRBV5-1
j_call: TRBJ2-2
d_call: -

cdr3_nt: TGTGCCAGCAGCTTGGGGGCAAATACGAACACTGAAGCTTTCTTT
cdr3_aa: CASSLGANTNTEAFF
clone_size: -
v_call: TRBV5-6
j_call: TRBJ1-1
d_call: -

cdr3_nt: TGCGCCAGCAGCCGGTCTCAGGGGACGGGCTATGGCTACACCTTC
cdr3_aa: CASSRSQGTGYGYTF
clone_size: -
v_call: TRBV5-1
j_call: TRBJ1-2
d_call: -

cdr3_nt: TGTGCCAGCTCACCTCCAGGTCGGGAGACCGGGGAGCTGTTTTTT
cdr3_aa: CASSPPGRETGELFF
clone_size: few
v_call: TRBV18
j_call: TRBJ2-2
d_call: -

cdr3_nt: TGCGCCAGCAGCTTGGGAGGAGGAGAGACCCAGTACTTC
cdr3_aa: CASSLGGGETQYF
clone_size: -
v_call: TRBV5-1
j_call: TRBJ2-5
d_call: -

cdr3_nt: TGTGCCAGCAGCTTAGGGGCTGGCTTCGATGAAAAACTGTTTTTT
cdr3_aa: CASSLGAGFDEKLFF
clone_size: -
v_call: TRBV5-4
j_call: TRBJ1-4
d_call: -

cdr3_nt: TGTGCCAGCTCACCAGACGGAACCTACACCGGGGAGCTGTTTTTT
cdr3_aa: CASSPDGTYTGELFF
clone_size: -
v_call: TRBV18
j_call: TRBJ2-2
d_call: -

cdr3_nt: TGTGCTAGTGGTTTTTGGGTCAGGGCCGACAATGAGCAGTTCTTC
cdr3_aa: CASGFWVRADNEQFF
clone_size: -
v_call: TRBV12-5
j_call: TRBJ2-1
d_call: -

cdr3_nt: TGTGCCAGCAGTATACCGGGACAGGGAGAGGGCGAGCAGTACTTC
cdr3_aa: CASSIPGQGEGEQYF
clone_size: -
v_call: TRBV28
j_call: TRBJ2-7
d_call: TRBD1

cdr3_nt: TGTGCCAGTAGTATAGGCGCGGGGAGCTCCTACGAGCAGTACTTC
cdr3_aa: CASSIGAGSSYEQYF
clone_size: -
v_call: TRBV19
j_call: TRBJ2-7
d_call: -

cdr3_nt: TGCAGCGTTGGAATGTTGATTCAAGAGACCCAGTACTTC
cdr3_aa: CSVGMLIQETQYF
clone_size: once
v_call: TRBV29-1
j_call: TRBJ2-5
d_call: -

cdr3_nt: TGTGCCAGAAGGAGGGTAAGGGACGAGCAGTACTTC
cdr3_aa: CARRRVRDEQYF
clone_size: -
v_call: TRBV2
j_call: TRBJ2-7
d_call: -

cdr3_nt: TGTGCCAGCCCCCCAGGGGGCGCTGGACGGGAGGTTAATGAGCAGTTCTTC
cdr3_aa: CASPPGGAGREVNEQFF
clone_size: -
v_call: TRBV28
j_call: TRBJ2-1
d_call: -

cdr3_nt: TGTGCCAGCAGTGCGAGGGCATTCAATGAGCAGTTCTTC
cdr3_aa: CASSARAFNEQFF
clone_size: -
v_call: TRBV2
j_call: TRBJ2-1
d_call: -

cdr3_nt: TGTGCCTGGAGTACACCCACTGCTCTTGGAAACACCATATATTTT
cdr3_aa: CAWSTPTALGNTIYF
clone_size: once
v_call: TRBV30
j_call: TRBJ1-3
d_call: -

cdr3_nt: TGTGCCAGTAGTATAGAGGCAGGATACAATCAGCCCCAGCATTTT
cdr3_aa: CASSIEAGYNQPQHF
clone_size: -
v_call: TRBV19
j_call: TRBJ1-5
d_call: -

cdr3_nt: TGCGCCAGCAGCTTGGCCAAGGGCAGGGAGGGGATAGCCAAAAACATTCAGTACTTC
cdr3_aa: CASSLAKGREGIAKNIQYF
clone_size: -
v_call: TRBV5-1
j_call: TRBJ2-4
d_call: TRBD2

cdr3_nt: TGTGCCAGCAGCCAAGTCTACACGCAGTATTTT
cdr3_aa: CASSQVYTQYF
clone_size: -
v_call: TRBV14
j_call: TRBJ2-3
d_call: -

cdr3_nt: TGTGCCAGCAGTTACTTACAGGGAGGCGGGGAGCTGTTTTTT
cdr3_aa: CASSYLQGGGELFF
clone_size: -
v_call: TRBV6-6
j_call: TRBJ2-2
d_call: -

cdr3_nt: TGTGCCAGCAGTTTCGGGGGGTCCTACGAGCAGTACTTC
cdr3_aa: CASSFGGSYEQYF
clone_size: few
v_call: TRBV27
j_call: TRBJ2-7
d_call: TRBD2

cdr3_nt: TGCGCCAGCAGCCCCTGGACAGGGGGTACCTACGAGCAGTACTTC
cdr3_aa: CASSPWTGGTYEQYF
clone_size: -
v_call: TRBV5-1
j_call: TRBJ2-7
d_call: TRBD1

cdr3_nt: TGTGCCAGCAGCTTGGGGCAGGGGCCGAAGGACTACGAGCAGTACTTC
cdr3_aa: CASSLGQGPKDYEQYF
clone_size: -
v_call: TRBV5-4
j_call: TRBJ2-7
d_call: -

cdr3_nt: TGTGCCAGCGGACAGGGGGAATCCTACGAGCAGTACTTC
cdr3_aa: CASGQGESYEQYF
clone_size: -
v_call: TRBV10-3
j_call: TRBJ2-7
d_call: TRBD1

cdr3_nt: TGTGCCAGCAGGGGGGACACGGGGGGAAACACCATATATTTT
cdr3_aa: CASRGDTGGNTIYF
clone_size: -
v_call: TRBV6-6
j_call: TRBJ1-3
d_call: -

cdr3_nt: TGTGCCAGCAACCCGGACGGCGGATACTACGAGCAGTACTTC
cdr3_aa: CASNPDGGYYEQYF
clone_size: -
v_call: TRBV28
j_call: TRBJ2-7
d_call: -

cdr3_nt: TGTGCCAGCAGCTTAGACGGGACCCTCTACGAGCAGTACTTC
cdr3_aa: CASSLDGTLYEQYF
clone_size: -
v_call: TRBV7-2
j_call: TRBJ2-7
d_call: -

cdr3_nt: TGTGCCAGCAGCCAAAGCAGGCACCCCACCGGGGAGCTGTTTTTT
cdr3_aa: CASSQSRHPTGELFF
clone_size: -
v_call: TRBV14
j_call: TRBJ2-2
d_call: -

cdr3_nt: TGTGCCAGCTCACCACCGCCGGGAGACTATGGCTACACCTTC
cdr3_aa: CASSPPPGDYGYTF
clone_size: -
v_call: TRBV18
j_call: TRBJ1-2
d_call: -

cdr3_nt: TGTGCCAGCAGCCCCCGCCCCTCCGGGAACAATGAGCAGTTCTTC
cdr3_aa: CASSPRPSGNNEQFF
clone_size: -
v_call: TRBV7-2
j_call: TRBJ2-1
d_call: -

cdr3_nt: TGCGCCAGCAGCTTGGGACATTCCACAGATACGCAGTATTTT
cdr3_aa: CASSLGHSTDTQYF
clone_size: -
v_call: TRBV5-1
j_call: TRBJ2-3
d_call: -

cdr3_nt: TGTGCCAGCAGCGCCCCGGACAGCTTCACCGGGGAGCTGTTTTTT
cdr3_aa: CASSAPDSFTGELFF
clone_size: -
v_call: TRBV9
j_call: TRBJ2-2
d_call: -